Below, 27 T cell receptor beta chains from the same sample are listed, as sequenced in a study of technical replicates of blood from a few donors. Produced via immunoSEQ multiplex PCR; TCRdb's table is partial and in-frame only. The table lists roughly 79,000 clones, 75% to 95% of them singletons. The sequencing input was T cells isolated from PBMCs. These receptors originate from a human donor in good health. Some clones in this sample may be carry-over from other donors' samples.

The chain joins TRBV6-1 to TRBJ2-2; 8 positions match TRBD1. V dropped 6 bases and J dropped 6; count of bases not matched to a gene: 9. Germline V gene sequence: CDR1 MNHNS, CDR2 SASEGT. The CDR3 totals 15 residues. The CDR3 sequence: CASRRQGTWAGELFF. CDR3 DNA sequence: TGTGCCAGCAGAAGACAGGGGACCTGGGCCGGGGAGCTGTTTTTT.

This clone was counted once. V gene TRBV6-1 combines with J gene TRBJ1-6; D is unresolved. The V end lost 4 bases, the J end lost 8 bases, and 21 bases lay between the germline ends. Germline V gene data show CDR1 as MNHNS and CDR2 as SASEGT. This CDR3 region has 17 residues. The CDR3 region is CASSGNRSNAPYSPLHF. CDR3 nucleotides: TGTGCCAGCAGTGGTAACAGATCAAATGCCCCGTATTCACCCCTCCACTTT.

The CDR3 coding sequence is TGCGCCAGCAGTCGAGACAGATCGCTTAACTATGGCTACACCTTC. Protein sequence: CASSRDRSLNYGYTF. This chain joins TRBV5-1 and TRBJ1-2; TRBD1 might be the D (5 bases). Germline V gene lookup returns CDR1 SGHRS and CDR2 YFSETQ. Trimming took 5 bases from V and 1 from J, leaving 15 bases between them. The CDR3 is 15 residues long. Together with reference TRBV5-1 and TRBJ1-2, the CDR3 gives the full variable domain: KAGVTQTPRYLIKTRGQQVTLSCSPISGHRSVSWYQQTPGQGLQFLFEYFSETQRNKGNFPGRFSGRQFSNSRSEMNVSTLELGDSALYLCASSRDRSLNYGYTFGSGTRLTVV.

The chain links TRBV10-1 to TRBJ2-7; the D gene is possibly TRBD2 (5 bases). This CDR3 comprises 13 residues. V lost 3 bases, J lost 3 bases, and 9 bases lay in between. CDR1 is WNHNN and CDR2 is SYGVQD in the germline V gene (reference sequence). The CDR3 DNA follows: TGCGCCAGCAGTGAAGCGGTATTCTACGAGCAGTACTTC. It is translated as CASSEAVFYEQYF.

This clone was seen once. This rearrangement joins TRBV15 to TRBJ2-6; 13 bases line up with TRBD2. Germline V gene data show CDR1 as LNHNV and CDR2 as YYDKDF (reference sequence). After removal of 3 bases from V and 0 bases from J, the junction contained 5 bases not matched to a gene. This CDR3 is 19 amino acids long. The CDR3 is CATSRRGLAGPSGANVLTF. CDR3 nucleotide sequence: TGTGCCACCAGCAGGAGGGGACTAGCGGGGCCCTCTGGGGCCAACGTCCTGACTTTC.

This clone has just one count. This chain links TRBV5-1 with TRBJ2-5, with TRBD2 matching over 9 bases. CDR1 and CDR2 from the germline V gene are SGHRS and YFSETQ. J gave up 3 bases and V 0 bases, and 12 bases lay outside the gene matches. The CDR3 runs to 18 residues. CDR3 in DNA: TGCGCCAGCAGCTTGGGGGTTCGAGCGGGAGGAAAGGAAGAGACCCAGTACTTC. Its translation is CASSLGVRAGGKEETQYF.

V is TRBV6-4 and J is TRBJ2-1; TRBD1 is a possible D gene (6 bases). V was pared by 0 bases and J by 3 bases, with 12 bases between. In germline, CDR1 is MRHNA, CDR2 SNTAGT. There are 16 residues in the CDR3. The CDR3 reads CASSDSTGSDYNEQFF. CDR3 in DNA: TGTGCCAGCAGTGACTCGACAGGTTCCGACTACAATGAGCAGTTCTTC.

V gene TRBV28 combines with J gene TRBJ2-7; D may be TRBD1 (7 bases). The germline V gene has CDR1 MDHEN and CDR2 SYDVKM. This CDR3 is built from 15 residues. Trimming removed 5 bases from V and 4 bases from J, with 18 bases in between. The CDR3 is CASSPRGTADYEQYF. The CDR3 DNA is TGTGCCAGCAGTCCCCGCGGGACAGCTGATTACGAGCAGTACTTC.

This clone was counted a single time. The CDR3 DNA sequence: TGTGCCAGTAGACCCCCGGGACAGGGCTGGTATAGCAATCAGCCCCAGCATTTT. It specifies CASRPPGQGWYSNQPQHF. The chain joins TRBV19 to TRBJ1-5; 9 nucleotides align to TRBD1. The CDR3 is 18 residues long. The germline V gene has CDR1 LNHDA and CDR2 SQIVND (reference sequence). With 6 bases clipped from V and 0 bases from J, the junction kept 12 bases outside the gene matches.

This clone has only one observation. The chain employs TRBV7-9 and TRBJ2-3; D gene unclear. CDR3 length: 13 residues. Per the germline V gene, CDR1 is SEHNR and CDR2 is FQNEAQ (reference sequence). V shed 7 bases and J shed 7 bases, with 15 bases lying between them. The chain's CDR3 is CASTPGPTNTQYF. The CDR3 DNA sequence: TGTGCCAGCACCCCTGGGCCGACCAATACGCAGTATTTT.

The chain has TRBV6-4 and TRBJ2-1; 8 nucleotides align to TRBD2. Trimming took 2 bases from V and 9 from J; bases not matched to a gene: 6. The CDR3 totals 14 residues. In germline, CDR1 is MRHNA, CDR2 SNTAGT. The chain's CDR3 is CASSDGTRKGEQFF. Here the CDR3 DNA reads TGTGCCAGCAGTGACGGGACTAGGAAGGGTGAGCAGTTCTTC.

The rearrangement joins TRBV5-6 to TRBJ2-2; 10 nucleotides align to TRBD2. Germline values: CDR1 SGHDT, CDR2 YYEEEE. V gave up 4 bases and J gave up 2 bases; unmatched junction bases: 8. CDR3 size: 17 residues. The chain's CDR3 is CASSAGLAPVNTGELFF. The DNA for the CDR3 is TGTGCCAGCAGCGCGGGACTAGCGCCGGTTAACACCGGGGAGCTGTTTTTT.

This chain links TRBV27 with TRBJ2-7; no firm D call. With 5 bases removed from V and 2 bases from J, the gap between germline ends came to 13 bases. CDR3 size: 14 residues. CDR1 is MNHEY and CDR2 is SMNVEV in the germline V gene (reference sequence). The chain's CDR3 is CASSPPSAPYEQYF. The CDR3 DNA reads as TGTGCCAGCAGTCCCCCCAGTGCCCCCTACGAGCAGTACTTC.

The chain employs TRBV30 and TRBJ1-4; TRBD1 agrees at 7 bases. This CDR3 contains 12 residues. Losses at the gene ends were 5 bases for V and 6 bases for J; bases not matched to a gene: 3. Germline CDR1 reads GTSNPN; CDR2 reads SVGIG (reference sequence). The CDR3, as DNA: TGTGCCTGGGATCAGGGGGATGAAAAACTGTTTTTT. Amino acid sequence: CAWDQGDEKLFF.

This clone was seen once. V gene TRBV28 combines with J gene TRBJ1-2, with D tentatively TRBD1 (6 bases). This CDR3 has 13 residues. The V and J ends lost 4 bases and 3 bases respectively, with 9 bases between them. Germline loops: CDR1 MDHEN, CDR2 SYDVKM. CDR3 loop: CASSYRQDYGYTF. CDR3 coding DNA: TGTGCCAGCAGTTATCGACAGGACTATGGCTACACCTTC.

CDR3 bases: TGTGCCAGCAGTCCGGGACAAGGGAATCAGCCCCAGCATTTT. This encodes CASSPGQGNQPQHF. This chain joins TRBV28 and TRBJ1-5; D is perhaps TRBD1 (6 bases). V was clipped by 5 bases and J by 4 bases, with 12 bases between them. Germline CDR1 and CDR2: MDHEN and SYDVKM. This CDR3 is built from 14 residues. Combining the CDR3 with reference TRBV28 and TRBJ1-5 gives the whole variable domain DVKVTQSSRYLVKRTGEKVFLECVQDMDHENMFWYRQDPGLGLRLIYFSYDVKMKEKGDIPEGYSVSREKKERFSLILESASTNQTSMYLCASSPGQGNQPQHFGDGTRLSIL.

In DNA form, the CDR3 reads TGTGCCAGCAGCGGTAGGCGGGGGGCCTACGAGCAGTACTTC. Its translation is CASSGRRGAYEQYF. This rearrangement joins TRBV9 to TRBJ2-7, with 8 bases fitting TRBD2. The junction had 4 bases not matched to a gene; V was cut back by 3 bases and J by 2 bases. CDR1 SGDLS and CDR2 YYNGEE come from the germline V gene. This CDR3 is built from 14 residues. Supplemented by reference TRBV9 and TRBJ2-7, the full variable domain reads DSGVTQTPKHLITATGQRVTLRCSPRSGDLSVYWYQQSLDQGLQFLIQYYNGEERAKGNILERFSAQQFPDLHSELNLSSLELGDSALYFCASSGRRGAYEQYFGPGTRLTVT.

This chain connects TRBV25-1 to TRBJ1-2; the D gene is possibly TRBD1 (5 bases). CDR1 and CDR2 from the germline V gene are MGHDK and SYGVNS. V was trimmed by 10 bases and J by 0 bases, leaving 12 bases between them. The CDR3 covers 13 residues. The CDR3 DNA reads TGTGCCACCCTGACAGTCGCTAACTATGGCTACACCTTC. Encoded protein: CATLTVANYGYTF.

The J gene is TRBJ2-3, the V gene TRBV2; 8 positions match TRBD2. The CDR3 has 17 amino acids. The ends lost 7 bases at V and 2 bases at J; junction bases unmatched: 14. Looked up from germline, CDR1 is SNHLY and CDR2 is FYNNEI. The CDR3 loop is CASNRELAVTLTDTQYF. The CDR3, as DNA: TGTGCCAGCAATCGAGAACTAGCGGTTACTCTCACAGATACGCAGTATTTT.

This clone was recorded only once. This chain joins TRBV28 and TRBJ2-7; 10 nucleotides agree with TRBD1. The CDR3 is 13 amino acids. Germline V gene lookup returns CDR1 MDHEN and CDR2 SYDVKM. The V gene end was trimmed by 8 bases and the J gene end by 6 bases; junction bases not matched to a gene: 7. CDR3 amino acids: CASWRQGAGEQYF. CDR3 coding DNA: TGTGCCAGCTGGCGACAGGGGGCGGGCGAGCAGTACTTC.

CDR3 nucleotide sequence: TGTGCCAGCAGCAACACGCGGTTATTGAGCACTGAAGCTTTCTTT. It is translated as CASSNTRLLSTEAFF. The rearrangement links TRBV7-6 to TRBJ1-1; D remains ambiguous. Germline-derived CDR1 and CDR2 are SGHVS and FNYEAQ. This CDR3 is 15 amino acids long. Trimming pared 5 bases from V and 4 bases from J, leaving 17 bases between.

The chain links TRBV4-2 to TRBJ2-1; 16 bases line up with TRBD2. After removal of 6 bases from V and 10 bases from J, the junction contained 6 bases not matched to a gene. The CDR3 is 15 residues long. Germline CDR1 is LGHNA and CDR2 is YNFKEQ. The DNA for the CDR3 is TGTGCCAGCAGACCAACGGGACTAGCGGGAGGGGAGCAGTTCTTC. It yields the protein CASRPTGLAGGEQFF.

The V gene is TRBV11-2, the J gene TRBJ2-3; D is uncertain. Trimming removed 4 bases at V and 3 bases at J, with 5 bases between. Germline values: CDR1 SGHAT, CDR2 FQNNGV. CDR3 length equals 12 residues. The DNA of the CDR3 is TGTGCCAGCAGCTCGCAGACAGATACGCAGTATTTT. Translated: CASSSQTDTQYF.

The CDR3, as DNA: TGTGCCAGCAGTTACTCGGTGTTAGATAAACTGTTTTTT. Its protein product is CASSYSVLDKLFF. This chain links TRBV6-5 with TRBJ1-4; D call uncertain. V lost 0 bases to trimming and J lost 11 bases, with 10 bases between them. The CDR3 contains 13 residues. Per germline, CDR1 MNHEY and CDR2 SVGAGI.

The chain couples TRBV29-1 to TRBJ2-7; TRBD2 is a possible D gene (6 bases). The germline CDR1 and CDR2 sequences are SQVTM and ANQGSEA. V lost 4 bases and J 3 bases, leaving 22 bases between the germline ends. CDR3 size: 16 residues. Here the CDR3 reads CSVGLRESPGSYEQYF. DNA of the CDR3: TGCAGCGTTGGGCTACGGGAGAGCCCAGGGAGCTACGAGCAGTACTTC.

The V and J genes are TRBV6-1 and TRBJ1-6; no clear D. Germline V gives CDR1 MNHNS, CDR2 SASEGT. The CDR3 runs to 14 residues. The ends were cut back, 2 bases at V and 6 bases at J, with 8 bases in the middle. CDR3 sequence (DNA): TGTGCCAGCAGTGAACCGGGGATTAATTCACCCCTCCACTTT. Amino acids: CASSEPGINSPLHF.

This clone appeared once. The rearrangement joins TRBV29-1 to TRBJ2-3; 7 bases are shared with TRBD1. From germline, CDR1 is SQVTM and CDR2 ANQGSEA. This CDR3 is built from 13 residues. V dropped 6 bases and J dropped 8; count of bases not matched to a gene: 11. As DNA, the CDR3 is TGCAGCGTCGGCGATACAGGGGCGGGTACGCAGTATTTT. It is translated as CSVGDTGAGTQYF.